The 2 T cell receptor beta chains below were found in one sample sequenced in a study of T cell responses to AZD1222 COVID-19 vaccine. Produced via immunoSEQ multiplex PCR; TCRdb's table is partial and in-frame only. This sample has about 130,000 clones; 90% occur once, and the top ten carry about 7%. The specimen comprised peripheral blood, sampled on day 0 of AZD1222 vaccination. The source of these receptors is an adult in good health.

The gene calls are TRBV5-5 and TRBJ1-6, with D unclear. V was shortened by 4 bases and J by 7 bases, with 12 bases between the two germline ends. The germline V gene has CDR1 SGHKS and CDR2 YYEKEE (reference sequence). The length of the CDR3 is 14 residues. For the CDR3, the DNA is TGTGCCAGCAGCCCCGGGAACACGAATTCACCCCTCCACTTT. Protein: CASSPGNTNSPLHF. Looking up the rest from reference TRBV5-5 and TRBJ1-6 gives the full variable domain: DAGVTQSPTHLIKTRGQQVTLRCSPISGHKSVSWYQQVLGQGPQFIFQYYEKEERGRGNFPDRFSARQFPNYSSELNVNALLLGDSALYLCASSPGNTNSPLHFGNGTRLTVT.

The V gene is TRBV28, the J gene TRBJ2-1; D may match TRBD1 or TRBD2 (5 bases each). The CDR3 is 19 residues long. Germline V gives CDR1 MDHEN, CDR2 SYDVKM. The V and J ends lost 5 bases and 4 bases respectively, with 27 bases between them. The CDR3 reads CASSPRDAPKGSRYNEQFF. The CDR3 DNA follows: TGTGCCAGCAGTCCCCGGGACGCCCCAAAGGGCTCCAGATACAATGAGCAGTTCTTC.